This paragraph reports one TCR beta chain. The entry originates in a study of shared clonotypes between healthy human individuals. At the level of the study: Sampling drew on donors who were a couple of women and a few men aged 18 to 49.

Amplification in unsorted PBMC replicate PCRs started from around 0.3 ug DNA, which equals tens of thousands of T cell genomes. Using immunoSEQ multiplex PCR, the repertoire was profiled, and TCRdb retains in-frame clones only, with some absent. Of fewer than 650,000 clones listed, around 77% are singletons. The CDR3 loop spans 17 amino acids. The V gene lost 4 bases and the J gene lost 2 bases, with 20 bases spanning the gap. Germline CDR1 and CDR2: SGHTA and FQGNSA. The rearrangement uses TRBV7-2 and TRBJ2-5; the D call may be TRBD1 or TRBD2 (5 bases each). The sample was PBMCs. The receptor was isolated from a woman aged 40 to 50 in good health. Some clones in this sample may be carry-over from other donors' samples. CDR3 nucleotides: TGTGCCAGCAGCTCCCCCCGGGGACGGAGTTTTCAAGAGACCCAGTACTTC. This translates into CASSSPRGRSFQETQYF.